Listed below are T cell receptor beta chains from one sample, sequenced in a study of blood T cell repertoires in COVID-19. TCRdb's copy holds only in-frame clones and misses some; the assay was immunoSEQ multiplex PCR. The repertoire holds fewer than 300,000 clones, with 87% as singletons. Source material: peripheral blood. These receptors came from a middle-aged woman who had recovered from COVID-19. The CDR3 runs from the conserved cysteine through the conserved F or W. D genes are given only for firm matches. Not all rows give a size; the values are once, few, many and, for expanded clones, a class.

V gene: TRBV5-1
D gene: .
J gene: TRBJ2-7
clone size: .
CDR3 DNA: TGCGCCAGCAGCCCAGACGCCGGGACACTTAACCACGAGCAGTACTTC
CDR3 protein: CASSPDAGTLNHEQYF

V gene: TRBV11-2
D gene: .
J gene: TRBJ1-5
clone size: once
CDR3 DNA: TGTGCCAGCAGCTTAGAGCCGGGAAGCAATCAGCCCCAGCATTTT
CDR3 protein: CASSLEPGSNQPQHF

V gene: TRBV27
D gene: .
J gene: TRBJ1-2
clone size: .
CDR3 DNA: TGTGCCAGCAGTTTAGGCGGGCACTATGGCTACACCTTC
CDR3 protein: CASSLGGHYGYTF

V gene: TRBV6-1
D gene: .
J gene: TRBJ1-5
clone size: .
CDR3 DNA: TGTGCCAGCAGTGAACCCGTCGCGGGTGGCAATCAGCCCCAGCATTTT
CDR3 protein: CASSEPVAGGNQPQHF

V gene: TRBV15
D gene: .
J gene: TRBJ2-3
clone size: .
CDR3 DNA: TGTGCCACCAGCAGAGATTTGGCGGATATGACAGATACGCAGTATTTT
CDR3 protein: CATSRDLADMTDTQYF

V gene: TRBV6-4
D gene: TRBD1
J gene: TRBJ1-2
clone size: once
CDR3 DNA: TGTGCCAGCAGTGCGACAGGGCAGCTCACTGGCTACACCTTC
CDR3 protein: CASSATGQLTGYTF

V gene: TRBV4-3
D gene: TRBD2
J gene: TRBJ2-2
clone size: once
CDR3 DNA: TGCGCCAGCAGCCAAGTAGCGGGGGGGTACACCGGGGAGCTGTTTTTT
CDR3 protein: CASSQVAGGYTGELFF

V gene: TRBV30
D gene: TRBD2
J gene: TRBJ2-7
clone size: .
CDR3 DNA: TGTGCCTGGAGGCCCCCGGCGGGGGACGAGCAGTACTTC
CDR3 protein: CAWRPPAGDEQYF

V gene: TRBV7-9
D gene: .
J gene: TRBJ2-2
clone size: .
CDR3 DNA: TGTGCCAGCAGCTCTCTAATCGCCGGGGAGCTGTTTTTT
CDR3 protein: CASSSLIAGELFF

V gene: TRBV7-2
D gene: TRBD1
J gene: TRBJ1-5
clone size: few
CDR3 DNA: TGTGCCAGCAGCTTAGATAGGACAGGGGGTCAGCCCCAGCATTTT
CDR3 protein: CASSLDRTGGQPQHF

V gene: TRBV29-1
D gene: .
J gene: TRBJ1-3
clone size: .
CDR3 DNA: TGCAGCGTTGGCGGGGCTGGAAACACCATATATTTT
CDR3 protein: CSVGGAGNTIYF

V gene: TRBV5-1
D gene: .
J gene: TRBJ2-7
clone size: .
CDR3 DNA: TGCGCCAGCAGCTTGGCTACGGGGGTGGCCTACGAGCAGTACTTC
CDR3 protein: CASSLATGVAYEQYF

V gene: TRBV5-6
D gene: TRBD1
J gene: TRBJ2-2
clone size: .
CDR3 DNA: TGTGCCAGCAGCTTGGCCGAACAGGGGGCCGCCGGGGAGCTGTTTTTT
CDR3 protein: CASSLAEQGAAGELFF